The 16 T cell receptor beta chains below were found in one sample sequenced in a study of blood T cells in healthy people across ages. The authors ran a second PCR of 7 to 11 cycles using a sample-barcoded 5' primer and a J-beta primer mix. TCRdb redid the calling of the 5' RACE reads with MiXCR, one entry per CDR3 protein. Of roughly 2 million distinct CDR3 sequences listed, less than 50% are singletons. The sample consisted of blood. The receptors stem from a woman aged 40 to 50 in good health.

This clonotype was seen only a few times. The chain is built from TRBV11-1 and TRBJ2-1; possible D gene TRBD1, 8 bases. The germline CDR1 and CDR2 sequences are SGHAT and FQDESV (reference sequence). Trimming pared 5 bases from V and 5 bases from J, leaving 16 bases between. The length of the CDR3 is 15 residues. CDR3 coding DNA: TGTGCCAGCAGCCAAGCGGGACAGGCCAACAATGAGCAGTTCTTC. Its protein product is CASSQAGQANNEQFF.

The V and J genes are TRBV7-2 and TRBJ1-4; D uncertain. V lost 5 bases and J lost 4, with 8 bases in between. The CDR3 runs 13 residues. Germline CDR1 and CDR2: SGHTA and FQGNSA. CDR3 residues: CASSLILNEKLFF. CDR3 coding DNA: TGTGCCAGCAGCCTCATTCTTAATGAAAAACTGTTTTTT.

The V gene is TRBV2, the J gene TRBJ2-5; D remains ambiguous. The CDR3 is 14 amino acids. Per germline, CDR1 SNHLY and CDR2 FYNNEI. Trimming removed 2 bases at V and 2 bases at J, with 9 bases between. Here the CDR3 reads CASSERVAQETQYF. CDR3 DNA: TGTGCCAGCAGTGAAAGGGTAGCACAAGAGACCCAGTACTTC.

In DNA form, the CDR3 reads TGCGCCAGCAGCCAAGAGTGGCGGACTAGCGGGGGGGTTGAGCAGTTCTTC. It is translated as CASSQEWRTSGGVEQFF. The J gene is TRBJ2-1, the V gene TRBV4-3; 15 nucleotides match TRBD2. The CDR3 is made up of 17 amino acids. V shed 0 bases, J shed 9 bases, and the junction held 6 bases outside the gene matches. Germline V gene data show CDR1 as LGHNA and CDR2 as YSLEER.

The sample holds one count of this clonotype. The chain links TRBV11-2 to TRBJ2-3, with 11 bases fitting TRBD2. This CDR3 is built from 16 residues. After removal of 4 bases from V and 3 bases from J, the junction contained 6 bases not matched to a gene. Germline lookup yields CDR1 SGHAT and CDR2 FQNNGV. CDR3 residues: CASSSDSGGATDTQYF. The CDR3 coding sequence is TGTGCCAGCAGCTCAGATAGCGGGGGGGCAACAGATACGCAGTATTTT.

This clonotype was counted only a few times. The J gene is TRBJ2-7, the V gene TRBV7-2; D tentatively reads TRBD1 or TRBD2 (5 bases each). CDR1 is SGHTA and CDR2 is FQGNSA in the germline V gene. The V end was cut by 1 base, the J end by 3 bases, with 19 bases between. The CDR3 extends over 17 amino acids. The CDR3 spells CASSLDLGPSTFYEQYF. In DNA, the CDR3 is TGTGCCAGCAGCTTAGACCTGGGACCGTCAACCTTCTACGAGCAGTACTTC.

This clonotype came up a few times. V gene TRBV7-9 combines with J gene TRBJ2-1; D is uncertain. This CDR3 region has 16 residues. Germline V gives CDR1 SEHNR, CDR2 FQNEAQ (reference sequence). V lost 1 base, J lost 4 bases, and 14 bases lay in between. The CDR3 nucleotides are TGTGCCAGCAGCTTAGTCCTGTCCGGAAGATACAATGAGCAGTTCTTC. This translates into CASSLVLSGRYNEQFF.

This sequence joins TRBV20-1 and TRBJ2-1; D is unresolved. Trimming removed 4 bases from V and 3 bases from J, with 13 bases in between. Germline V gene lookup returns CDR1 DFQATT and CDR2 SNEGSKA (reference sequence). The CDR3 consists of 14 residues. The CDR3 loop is CSAKTPYHYNEQFF. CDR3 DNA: TGCAGTGCTAAAACCCCTTACCACTACAATGAGCAGTTCTTC.

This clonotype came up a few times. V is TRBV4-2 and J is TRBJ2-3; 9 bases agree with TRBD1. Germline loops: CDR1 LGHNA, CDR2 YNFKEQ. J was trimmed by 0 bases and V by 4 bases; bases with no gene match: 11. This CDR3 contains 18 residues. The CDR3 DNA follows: TGTGCCAGCAGCCGGCCCACTGGACAGGGGAGCAGCACAGATACGCAGTATTTT. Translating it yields CASSRPTGQGSSTDTQYF.

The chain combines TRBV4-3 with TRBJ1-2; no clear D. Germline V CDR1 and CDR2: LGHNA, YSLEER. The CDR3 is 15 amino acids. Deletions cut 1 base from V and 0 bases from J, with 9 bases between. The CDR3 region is CASSQGRQANYGYTF. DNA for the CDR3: TGCGCCAGCAGCCAAGGCCGGCAGGCTAACTATGGCTACACCTTC.

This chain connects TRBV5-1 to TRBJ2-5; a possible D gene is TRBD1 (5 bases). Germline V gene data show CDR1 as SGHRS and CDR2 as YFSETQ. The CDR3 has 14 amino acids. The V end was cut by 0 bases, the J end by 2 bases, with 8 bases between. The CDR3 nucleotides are TGCGCCAGCAGCTTGGAACAGGTGCAAGAGACCCAGTACTTC. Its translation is CASSLEQVQETQYF. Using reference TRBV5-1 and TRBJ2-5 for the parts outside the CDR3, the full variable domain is KAGVTQTPRYLIKTRGQQVTLSCSPISGHRSVSWYQQTPGQGLQFLFEYFSETQRNKGNFPGRFSGRQFSNSRSEMNVSTLELGDSALYLCASSLEQVQETQYFGPGTRLLVL.

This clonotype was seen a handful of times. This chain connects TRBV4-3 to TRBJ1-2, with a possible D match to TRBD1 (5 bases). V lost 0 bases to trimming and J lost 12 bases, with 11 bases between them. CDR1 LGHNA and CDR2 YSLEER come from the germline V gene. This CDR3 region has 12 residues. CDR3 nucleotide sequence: TGCGCCAGCAGCCAAGATTTCAGGGCCCACACCTTC. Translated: CASSQDFRAHTF.

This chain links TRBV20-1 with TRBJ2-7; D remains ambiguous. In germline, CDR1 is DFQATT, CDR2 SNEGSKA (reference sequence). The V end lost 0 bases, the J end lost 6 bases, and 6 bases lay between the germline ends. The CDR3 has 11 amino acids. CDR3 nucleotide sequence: TGCAGTGCTAGAGATGCTCCCGAGCAGTACTTC. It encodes CSARDAPEQYF.

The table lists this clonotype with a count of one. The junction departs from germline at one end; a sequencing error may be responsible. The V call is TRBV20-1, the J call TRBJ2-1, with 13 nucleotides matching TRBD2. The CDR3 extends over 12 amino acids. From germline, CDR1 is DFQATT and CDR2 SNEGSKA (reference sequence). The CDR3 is CRGLAGTNKQFF. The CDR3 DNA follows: TGCAGGGGACTAGCGGGGACCAATAAGCAGTTCTTC.

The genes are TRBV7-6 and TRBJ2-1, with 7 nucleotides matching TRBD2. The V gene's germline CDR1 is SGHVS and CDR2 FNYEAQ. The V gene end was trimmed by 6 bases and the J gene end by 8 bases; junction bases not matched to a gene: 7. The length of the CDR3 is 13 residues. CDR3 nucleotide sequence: TGTGCCAGCAGGATGACTAGCACCGATGAGCAGTTCTTC. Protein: CASRMTSTDEQFF.

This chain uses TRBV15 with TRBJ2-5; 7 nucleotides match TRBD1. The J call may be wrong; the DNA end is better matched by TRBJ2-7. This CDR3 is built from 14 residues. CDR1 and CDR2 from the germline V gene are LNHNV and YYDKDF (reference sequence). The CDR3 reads CATSPGQINYEQYF. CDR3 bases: TGTGCCACCAGCCCGGGACAGATAAACTACGAGCAGTACTTC.